This T cell receptor (beta chain) was observed in a study of T cell responses to AZD1222 COVID-19 vaccine. Study-wide findings and caveats: No repertoire was sampled before or during the peak T cell response, only after it.

In regard to this clone: The antigen is undetermined.

Sequenced by immunoSEQ multiplex PCR; TCRdb stores in-frame clones only, minus some. The table shows around 150,000 clones, with approximately 84% occurring only once. The origin of this receptor is an adult in good health. The specimen comprised peripheral blood, sampled on day 0 of AZD1222 vaccination.

The CDR3 DNA reads as TGCGCCAGCAGCTTGGCAGGGACAGGGGAAACACCCCTCCACTTT. Its translation: CASSLAGTGETPLHF. The V call is TRBV5-1, the J call TRBJ1-6, with 10 bases identical to TRBD1. The CDR3 length is 15 residues. After removal of 0 bases from V and 11 bases from J, the junction contained 5 bases not matched to a gene. Germline CDR1 is SGHRS and CDR2 is YFSETQ. Together with reference TRBV5-1 and TRBJ1-6, the CDR3 gives the full variable domain: KAGVTQTPRYLIKTRGQQVTLSCSPISGHRSVSWYQQTPGQGLQFLFEYFSETQRNKGNFPGRFSGRQFSNSRSEMNVSTLELGDSALYLCASSLAGTGETPLHFGNGTRLTVT.